The entry below gives a single TCR beta chain sequence along with its context. The sample belongs to a study of CD8 T cells in ankylosing spondylitis. TCRdb ran MiXCR on the 5' RACE reads and lists one entry per CDR3 protein. The table lists around 300,000 distinct CDR3 sequences, roughly 15% of them singletons. The source of this sequence is a male donor with ankylosing spondylitis or in good health (not recorded which). Material for sequencing was blood, either unsorted or a sorted T cell fraction (not recorded which).

The CDR3 is CASSNQFRQYF. CDR3 DNA sequence: TGTGCCAGCAGTAACCAGTTCCGCCAGTATTTT. V usage is TRBV12-3 or TRBV12-4 and J usage is TRBJ2-3; D call uncertain. Trimming stripped 5 bases from V and 12 bases from J, with 12 bases between. CDR3 size: 11 residues.